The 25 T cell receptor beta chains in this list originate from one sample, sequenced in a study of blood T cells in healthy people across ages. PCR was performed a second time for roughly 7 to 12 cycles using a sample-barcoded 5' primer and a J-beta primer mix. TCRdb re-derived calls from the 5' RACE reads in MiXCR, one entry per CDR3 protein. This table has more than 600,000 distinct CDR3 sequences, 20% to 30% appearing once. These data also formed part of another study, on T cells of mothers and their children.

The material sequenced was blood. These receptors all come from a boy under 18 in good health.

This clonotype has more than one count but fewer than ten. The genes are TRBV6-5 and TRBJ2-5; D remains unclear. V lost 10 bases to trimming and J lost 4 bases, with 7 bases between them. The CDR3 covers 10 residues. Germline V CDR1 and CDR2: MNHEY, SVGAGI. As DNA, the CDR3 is TGTGCCACGTTAGGAGAGACCCAGTACTTC. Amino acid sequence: CATLGETQYF.

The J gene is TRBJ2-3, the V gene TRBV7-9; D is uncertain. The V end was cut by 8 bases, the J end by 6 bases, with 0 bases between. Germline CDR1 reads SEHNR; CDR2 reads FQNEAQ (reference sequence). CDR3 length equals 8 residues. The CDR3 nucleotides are TGTGCCAGCGATACGCAGTATTTT. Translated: CASDTQYF.

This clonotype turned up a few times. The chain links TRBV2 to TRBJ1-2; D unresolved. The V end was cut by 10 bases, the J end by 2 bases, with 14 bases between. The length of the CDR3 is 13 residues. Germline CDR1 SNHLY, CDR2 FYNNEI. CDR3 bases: TGTGCCACCCCAGATGGCGGAAACTATGGCTACACCTTC. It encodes CATPDGGNYGYTF. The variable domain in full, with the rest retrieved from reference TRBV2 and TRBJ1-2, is EPEVTQTPSHQVTQMGQEVILRCVPISNHLYFYWYRQILGQKVEFLVSFYNNEISEKSEIFDDQFSVERPDGSNFTLKIRSTKLEDSAMYFCATPDGGNYGYTFGSGTRLTVV.

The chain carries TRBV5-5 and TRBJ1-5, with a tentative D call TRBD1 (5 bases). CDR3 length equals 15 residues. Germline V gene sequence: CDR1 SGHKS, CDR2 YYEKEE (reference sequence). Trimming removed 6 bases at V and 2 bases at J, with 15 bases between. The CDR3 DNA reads TGTGCCAGCATCGGGACCCTCGGAGGCAATCAGCCCCAGCATTTT. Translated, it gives CASIGTLGGNQPQHF.

CDR3 DNA: TGTGCCAGCAGCTTAATGGGACAGGTGGGCAATGAGCAGTTCTTC. Residues: CASSLMGQVGNEQFF. The rearrangement links TRBV7-2 to TRBJ2-1; 8 bases are a match to TRBD1. CDR3 length equals 15 residues. Looked up from germline, CDR1 is SGHTA and CDR2 is FQGNSA. V lost 2 bases and J lost 6; bases outside the gene matches: 6.

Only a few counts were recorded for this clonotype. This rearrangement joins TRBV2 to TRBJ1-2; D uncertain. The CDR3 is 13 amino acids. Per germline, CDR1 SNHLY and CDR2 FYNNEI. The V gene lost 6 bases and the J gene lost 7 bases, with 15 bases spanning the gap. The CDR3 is CASSETLNGGYTF. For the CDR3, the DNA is TGTGCCAGCAGCGAGACGTTAAACGGTGGCTACACCTTC.

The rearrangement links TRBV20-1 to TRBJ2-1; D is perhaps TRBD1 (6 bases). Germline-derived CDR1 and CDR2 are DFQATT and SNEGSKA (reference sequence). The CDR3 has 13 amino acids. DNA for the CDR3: TGCAGCGTTACAGGGTTTACCTACAATGAGCAGTTCTTC. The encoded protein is CSVTGFTYNEQFF.

DNA for the CDR3: TGTGCCAGCAGAGGGGGAGGATACTACAATGAGCAGTTCTTC. Translation: CASRGGGYYNEQFF. The rearrangement links TRBV27 to TRBJ2-1; D might be TRBD1 or TRBD2, each matching 6 bases. The CDR3 length is 14 residues. CDR1 is MNHEY and CDR2 is SMNVEV in the germline V gene (reference sequence). V was trimmed by 6 bases and J by 3 bases, leaving 12 bases between them.

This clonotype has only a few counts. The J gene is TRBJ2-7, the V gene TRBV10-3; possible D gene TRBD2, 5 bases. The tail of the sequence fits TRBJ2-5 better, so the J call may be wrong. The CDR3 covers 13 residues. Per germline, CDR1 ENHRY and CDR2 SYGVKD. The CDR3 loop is CAISDPGLPTQYF. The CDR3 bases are TGTGCCATCAGTGACCCCGGACTCCCGACCCAGTACTTC.

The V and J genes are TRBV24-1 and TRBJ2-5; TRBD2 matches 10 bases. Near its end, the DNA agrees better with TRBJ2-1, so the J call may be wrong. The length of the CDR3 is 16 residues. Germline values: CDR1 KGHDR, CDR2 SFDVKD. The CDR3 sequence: CATSDPLAGSINEQFF. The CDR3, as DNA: TGTGCCACCAGTGACCCACTAGCGGGGAGTATCAATGAGCAGTTCTTC.

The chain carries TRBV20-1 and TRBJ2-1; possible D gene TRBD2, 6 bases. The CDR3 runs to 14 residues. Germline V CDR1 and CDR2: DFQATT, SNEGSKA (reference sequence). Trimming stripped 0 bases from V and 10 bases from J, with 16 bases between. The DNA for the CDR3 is TGCAGTGCTAGAGATCCAAGGAGGGGTGGAGAGCAGTTCTTC. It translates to CSARDPRRGGEQFF.

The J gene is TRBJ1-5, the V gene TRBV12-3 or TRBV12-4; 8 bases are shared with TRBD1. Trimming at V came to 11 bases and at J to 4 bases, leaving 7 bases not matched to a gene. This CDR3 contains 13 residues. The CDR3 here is CALDRDGNQPQHF. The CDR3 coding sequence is TGTGCCCTGGACAGGGATGGGAATCAGCCCCAGCATTTT.

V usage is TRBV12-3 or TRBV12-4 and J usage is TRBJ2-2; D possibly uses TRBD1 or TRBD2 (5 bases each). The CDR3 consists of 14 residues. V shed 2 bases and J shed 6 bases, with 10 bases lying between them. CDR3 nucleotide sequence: TGTGCCAGCAGTTTAATCCAGGGAGCCGGGGAGCTGTTTTTT. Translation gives CASSLIQGAGELFF.

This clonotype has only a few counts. The CDR3 nucleotides are TGTGCCACCTTCCGACGGGGGGGCTATGGCTACACCTTC. Encoded protein: CATFRRGGYGYTF. The chain links TRBV28 to TRBJ1-2, with a tentative D call TRBD1 (5 bases). V was clipped by 10 bases and J by 4 bases, with 16 bases between them. CDR3 length: 13 residues. Germline CDR1 and CDR2: MDHEN and SYDVKM.

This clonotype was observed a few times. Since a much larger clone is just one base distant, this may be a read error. CDR3 DNA: TGTGCCAGCAGTGAGGGGTTCGAGCAGTACTTC. The encoded protein is CASSEGFEQYF. The chain employs TRBV5-6 and TRBJ2-5, with D perhaps given as TRBD1 or TRBD2 (5 bases each). The J call could be wrong; TRBJ2-7 is a better fit for the DNA end. The CDR3 totals 11 residues. The germline V gene encodes CDR1 SGHDT and CDR2 YYEEEE.

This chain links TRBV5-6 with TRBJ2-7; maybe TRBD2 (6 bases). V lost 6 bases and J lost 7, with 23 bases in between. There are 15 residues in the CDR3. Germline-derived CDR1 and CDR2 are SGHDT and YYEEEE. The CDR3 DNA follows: TGTGCCAGCACCCTGATTAGCGGCAACTTGGGAGAGCAGTACTTC. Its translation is CASTLISGNLGEQYF.

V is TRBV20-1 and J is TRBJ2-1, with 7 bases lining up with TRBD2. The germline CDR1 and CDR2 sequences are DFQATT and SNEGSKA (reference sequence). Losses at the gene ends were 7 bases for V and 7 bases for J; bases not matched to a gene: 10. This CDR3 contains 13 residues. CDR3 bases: TGCAGTGTACGTAGCGGGCAATCGAATGAGCAGTTCTTC. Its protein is CSVRSGQSNEQFF.

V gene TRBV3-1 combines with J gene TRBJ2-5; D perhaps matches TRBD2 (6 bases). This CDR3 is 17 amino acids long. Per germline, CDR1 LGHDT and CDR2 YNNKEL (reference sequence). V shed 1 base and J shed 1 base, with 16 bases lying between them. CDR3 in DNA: TGTGCCAGCAGCCAAGGTCCGGGACTGCCTTCCCAAGAGACCCAGTACTTC. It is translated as CASSQGPGLPSQETQYF.

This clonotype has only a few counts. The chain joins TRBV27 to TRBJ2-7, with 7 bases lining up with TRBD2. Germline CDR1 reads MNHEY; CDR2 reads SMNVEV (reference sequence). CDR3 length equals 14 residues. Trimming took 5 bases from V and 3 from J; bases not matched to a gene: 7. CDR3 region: CASSPGLEYYEQYF. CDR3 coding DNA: TGTGCCAGCAGTCCAGGACTAGAGTACTACGAGCAGTACTTC.

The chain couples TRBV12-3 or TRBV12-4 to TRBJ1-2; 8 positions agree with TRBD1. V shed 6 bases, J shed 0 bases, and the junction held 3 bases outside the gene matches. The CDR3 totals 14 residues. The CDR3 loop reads CASRTGAPNYGYTF. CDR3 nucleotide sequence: TGTGCCAGCAGGACAGGGGCCCCTAACTATGGCTACACCTTC.

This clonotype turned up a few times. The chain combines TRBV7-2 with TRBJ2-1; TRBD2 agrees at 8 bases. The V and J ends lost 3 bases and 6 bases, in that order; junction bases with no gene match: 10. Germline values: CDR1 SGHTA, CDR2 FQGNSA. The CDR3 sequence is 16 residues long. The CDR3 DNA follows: TGTGCCAGCAGCTTGGGGTGGGCTAGCGGGTTCAATGAGCAGTTCTTC. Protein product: CASSLGWASGFNEQFF.

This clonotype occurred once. Here the CDR3 reads CASSFYPGTAKETQYF. For the CDR3, the DNA is TGTGCCAGCAGCTTTTACCCGGGGACAGCCAAAGAGACCCAGTACTTC. The chain couples TRBV5-6 to TRBJ2-5; 7 bases align to TRBD1. CDR1 and CDR2 from the germline V gene are SGHDT and YYEEEE. Trimming took 2 bases from V and 3 from J; bases not matched to a gene: 10. The CDR3 consists of 16 residues.

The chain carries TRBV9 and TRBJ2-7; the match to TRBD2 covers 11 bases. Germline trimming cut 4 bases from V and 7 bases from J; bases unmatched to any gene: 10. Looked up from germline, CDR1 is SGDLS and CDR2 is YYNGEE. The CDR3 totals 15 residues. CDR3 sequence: CASSLTSGSGGEQYF. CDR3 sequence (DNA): TGTGCCAGCAGCCTCACTAGCGGGAGCGGTGGTGAGCAGTACTTC.

CDR3 sequence reads: CSAAGTGYEQFF. The CDR3 nucleotides are TGCAGCGCTGCCGGGACAGGGTATGAGCAGTTCTTC. This chain uses TRBV29-1 with TRBJ2-1, with 9 bases aligning to TRBD1. The V gene's germline CDR1 is SQVTM and CDR2 ANQGSEA. Losses at the gene ends were 7 bases for V and 8 bases for J; bases not matched to a gene: 6. There are 12 residues in the CDR3.

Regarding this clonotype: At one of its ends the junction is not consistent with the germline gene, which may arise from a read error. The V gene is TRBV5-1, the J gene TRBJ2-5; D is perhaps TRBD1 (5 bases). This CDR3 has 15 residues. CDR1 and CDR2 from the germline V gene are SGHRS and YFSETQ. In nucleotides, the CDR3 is TGCGTCAGCAGCTTGGTAGGGGCAGGTCAAGAGACCCAGTACTTC. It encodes CVSSLVGAGQETQYF.